This TCR beta chain was profiled in a study of cytomegalovirus exposure and HLA in healthy donors. Whole-study context: In a later analysis, the approximately 120 validation repertoires were reported to have used the same platform as the roughly 610 first-cohort repertoires.

Broader study findings: Cytomegalovirus association was assigned to about 150 TCR beta chains.

In the case of this clone: Antigen specificity is unknown. Other DNA variants within this sample encode the same CDR3.

The CDR3 length is 13 residues. Germline loops: CDR1 SGHTA, CDR2 FQGNSA. The germline V and J ends were trimmed by 5 bases and 2 bases, with 9 bases remaining between them. Here immunoSEQ multiplex PCR was the method, and the copy in TCRdb shows in-frame clones only, minus some. The table includes about 54,000 clones, more than 70% detected once. While the first cohort had over 650 subjects, the donors belonged to the separate validation cohort of over a hundred subjects. Sequenced: PBMCs. V usage is TRBV7-2 and J usage is TRBJ1-2; D possibly corresponds to TRBD1 (5 bases). This receptor was identified in a woman under 30 in good health and CMV-seropositive. The CDR3 here is CASSPDRNYGYTF. The DNA of the CDR3 is TGTGCCAGCAGCCCCGACAGAAACTATGGCTACACCTTC.